This TCR beta chain was found in a study of EBV T-cell therapy then PD-1 blockade in nasopharyngeal carcinoma. Points on this clone: As yet, its antigen is unknown.

TCRdb's table, derived via immunoSEQ multiplex PCR, lists solely in-frame clones and lacks some. Among about 19,000 clones listed, almost 85% were seen once. The germline gives CDR1 SGDLS, CDR2 YYNGEE. The CDR3 runs to 11 residues. V gave up 6 bases and J gave up 7 bases, with 7 bases separating them. Documented treatment: AdE1-LMPpoly-expanded autologous EBV-specific T-cell therapy followed by anti-PD-1 nivolumab. The sample was CD8+ T cells from blood, taken at roughly day 35 from a patient whose treatment included autologous EBV-specific T cells and nivolumab. This sequence joins TRBV9 and TRBJ2-2, with no clear D. The TCR originated in a man aged 35 to 55 with nasopharyngeal carcinoma. CDR3 sequence (DNA): TGTGCCAGCATGGGCAGCGGGGAGCTGTTTTTT. Protein sequence: CASMGSGELFF.